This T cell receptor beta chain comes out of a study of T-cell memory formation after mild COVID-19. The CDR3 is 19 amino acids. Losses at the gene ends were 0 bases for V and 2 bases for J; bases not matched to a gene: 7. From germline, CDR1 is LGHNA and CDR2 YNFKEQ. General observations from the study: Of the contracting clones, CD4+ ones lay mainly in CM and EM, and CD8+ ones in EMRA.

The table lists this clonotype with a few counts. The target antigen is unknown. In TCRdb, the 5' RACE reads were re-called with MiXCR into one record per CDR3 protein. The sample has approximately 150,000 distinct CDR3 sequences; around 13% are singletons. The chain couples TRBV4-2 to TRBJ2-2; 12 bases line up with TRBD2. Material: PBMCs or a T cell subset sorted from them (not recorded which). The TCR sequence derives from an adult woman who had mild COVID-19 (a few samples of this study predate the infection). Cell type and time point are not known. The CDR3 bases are TGTGCCAGCAGCCAAGAGGCTAGCGGGGGGGCCCCAAACACCGGGGAGCTGTTTTTT. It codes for CASSQEASGGAPNTGELFF.